This T cell receptor beta chain is from a study of blood T cell repertoires in COVID-19. About the research overall: COVID-19 samples collected from the United States, Italy and Spain covered acute and convalescent phases. PBMCs, B-cell-depleted T cells, or T cells were the source of the cDNA or gDNA that made up the material.

V was pared by 3 bases and J by 9 bases, with 10 bases of the junction left unmatched. The CDR3 is 16 amino acids. The germline gives CDR1 LGHDT, CDR2 YNNKEL (reference sequence). Study processing details: Reference gene primer amplification yielded estimated nucleated cell counts. Assay: immunoSEQ multiplex PCR; the TCRdb copy retains only in-frame clones and omits some. V and J calls and clone size are copied from that table; D and trimming were computed from the DNA. The table lists roughly 110,000 clones, 84% of them singletons. Sequencing was done on a sample of peripheral blood. The V and J genes are TRBV3-1 (or the pseudogene TRBV3-2) and TRBJ2-7, with 14 bases lining up with TRBD2. This TCR derives from a human donor in a cohort sampled during active COVID-19. CDR3 DNA sequence: TGTGCCAGCAGCCAGGCTGGGACTAGCGGGAGAAGTCGGCAGTACTTC. Translated: CASSQAGTSGRSRQYF.